Described below is a single T cell receptor beta chain sequence and its context. Its antigen is unidentified. Produced via immunoSEQ multiplex PCR; TCRdb's table is partial and in-frame only. The table has 40,000 to 55,000 clones, about 91% seen once. Trimming took off 2 bases at V and 7 bases at J, with 14 bases between the two ends. Germline-derived CDR1 and CDR2 are KGHSH and LQKENI. The CDR3 is 14 amino acids. These data are taken from a study of a mutant IDH1 vaccine in newly diagnosed glioma. About the research overall: Scheduled for weeks 1, 3, 5, 7, 11, 15, 19 and 23, eight vaccinations were given to patients. Vaccination followed radiotherapy alone by 4-6 weeks, or accompanied temozolomide cycles. Treated patients comprised around 62% males and roughly 40% females, mean age 40.4 years.

Time point: week 11, during vaccination. Each dose of the vaccine consisted of 300 ug of mutant IDH1 20-mer peptide, with topical imiquimod. The origin of this receptor is a man over 45 with glioma. This chain links TRBV18 with TRBJ1-1; D unresolved. The sequencing used PBMCs, collected from a glioma patient whose treatment included an IDH1 peptide vaccine. In DNA, the CDR3 is TGTGCCAGCTCACCAAATTCGGCATCTCTTGAAGCTTTCTTT. It translates to CASSPNSASLEAFF.